The 4 T cell receptor beta chains below were found in one sample sequenced in a study of T cell repertoires in cytomegalovirus infection. For these TCRs, the target antigens are not known. TCRdb used MiXCR to reprocess the reads, holding one entry per CDR3 protein. The sample yields a few hundred thousand distinct CDR3 sequences, about 32% seen once. Material: cultured PBMCs, obtained from culture after CMV antigen stimulation. These receptors were collected from a human donor in good health (CMV status not recorded). Some clones in this sample may be carry-over from other donors' samples.

About this clonotype itself: The junction differs from germline at one of its ends, possibly a read error. V usage is TRBV6-2 or TRBV6-3 and J usage is TRBJ2-7; the D gene is possibly TRBD2 (6 bases). CDR3 length equals 16 residues. The germline gives CDR1 MNHEY, CDR2 SVGEGT. CDR3 sequence reads: CANSSPGGTSTYEQYF. The CDR3 region has the DNA TGTGCCAACAGTTCGCCTGGCGGGACTTCAACCTACGAGCAGTACTTC.

This clonotype was seen many times. J is TRBJ2-1 and V is TRBV7-6; D not certain. Germline CDR1 and CDR2: SGHVS and FNYEAQ. The CDR3 covers 16 residues. V gave up 2 bases and J gave up 0 bases, with 11 bases separating them. DNA of the CDR3: TGTGCCAGCAGCTTAACGAGCCCGAGCTCCTACAATGAGCAGTTCTTC. Residues: CASSLTSPSSYNEQFF.

This clonotype has just a few counts. CDR3 in amino acids: CASKLGQGIISGANVLTF. The CDR3 nucleotides read TGTGCCAGCAAACTCGGACAGGGCATTATATCTGGGGCCAACGTCCTGACTTTC. The chain carries TRBV27 and TRBJ2-6; 8 bases match TRBD1. The V gene's germline CDR1 is MNHEY and CDR2 SMNVEV (reference sequence). The CDR3 length is 18 residues. V dropped 7 bases and J dropped 1; count of bases not matched to a gene: 12.

This clonotype was picked up many times. The V gene is TRBV7-2, the J gene TRBJ1-2; 7 positions match TRBD1. This CDR3 has 13 amino acids. Germline V gene data show CDR1 as SGHTA and CDR2 as FQGNSA. J lost 5 bases, V lost 2 bases, and 2 bases had no gene match. In DNA form, the CDR3 reads TGTGCCAGCAGCTTAACAGGGGAATATGGCTACACCTTC. Its translation is CASSLTGEYGYTF.